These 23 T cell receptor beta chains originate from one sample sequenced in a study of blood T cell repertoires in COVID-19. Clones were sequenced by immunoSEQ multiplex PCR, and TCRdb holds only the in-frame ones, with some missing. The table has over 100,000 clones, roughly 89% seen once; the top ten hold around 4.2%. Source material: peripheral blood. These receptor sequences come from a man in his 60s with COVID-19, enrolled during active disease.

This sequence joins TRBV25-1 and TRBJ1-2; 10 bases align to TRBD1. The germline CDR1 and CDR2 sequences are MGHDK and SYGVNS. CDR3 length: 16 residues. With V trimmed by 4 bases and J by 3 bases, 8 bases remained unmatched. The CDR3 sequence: CASSGDRGVPYYGYTF. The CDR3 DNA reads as TGTGCCAGCAGTGGGGACAGGGGTGTCCCTTACTATGGCTACACCTTC.

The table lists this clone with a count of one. In DNA, the CDR3 is TGTGCCAGCAGCTTAGACCCAGAGAACACTGAAGCTTTCTTT. It codes for CASSLDPENTEAFF. J is TRBJ1-1 and V is TRBV7-2, with D hard to call. The CDR3 length is 14 residues. The V end was cut by 1 base, the J end by 1 base, with 7 bases between. Germline assignment: CDR1 SGHTA and CDR2 FQGNSA.

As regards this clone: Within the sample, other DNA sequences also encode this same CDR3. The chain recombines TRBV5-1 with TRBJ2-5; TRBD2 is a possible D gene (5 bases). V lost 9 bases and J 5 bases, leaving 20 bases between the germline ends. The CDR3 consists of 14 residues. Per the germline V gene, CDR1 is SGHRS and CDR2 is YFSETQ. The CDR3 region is CATSTSSAGETQYF. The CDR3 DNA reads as TGCGCCACCAGTACTAGTTCCGCCGGGGAGACCCAGTACTTC.

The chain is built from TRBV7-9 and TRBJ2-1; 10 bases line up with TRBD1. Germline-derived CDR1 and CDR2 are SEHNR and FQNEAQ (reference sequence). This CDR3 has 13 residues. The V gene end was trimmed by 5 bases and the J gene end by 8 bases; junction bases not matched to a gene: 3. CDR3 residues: CASSTGTGDEQFF. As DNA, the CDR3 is TGTGCCAGCAGCACCGGGACAGGGGATGAGCAGTTCTTC.

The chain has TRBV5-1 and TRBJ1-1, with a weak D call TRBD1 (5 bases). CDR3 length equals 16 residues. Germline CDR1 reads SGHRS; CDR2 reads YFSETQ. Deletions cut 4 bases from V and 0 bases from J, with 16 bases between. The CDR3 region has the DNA TGCGCCAGCAGCCCGGTCGCGCCGGACATGAACACTGAAGCTTTCTTT. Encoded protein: CASSPVAPDMNTEAFF. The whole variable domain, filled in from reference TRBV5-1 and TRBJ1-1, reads KAGVTQTPRYLIKTRGQQVTLSCSPISGHRSVSWYQQTPGQGLQFLFEYFSETQRNKGNFPGRFSGRQFSNSRSEMNVSTLELGDSALYLCASSPVAPDMNTEAFFGQGTRLTVV.

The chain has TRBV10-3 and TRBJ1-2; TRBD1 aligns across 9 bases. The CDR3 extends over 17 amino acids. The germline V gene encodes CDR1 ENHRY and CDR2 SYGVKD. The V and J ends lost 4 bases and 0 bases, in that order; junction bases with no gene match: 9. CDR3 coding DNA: TGTGCCATCAGTGGGGGGGGACAGGGCTCCACTAACTATGGCTACACCTTC. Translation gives CAISGGGQGSTNYGYTF.

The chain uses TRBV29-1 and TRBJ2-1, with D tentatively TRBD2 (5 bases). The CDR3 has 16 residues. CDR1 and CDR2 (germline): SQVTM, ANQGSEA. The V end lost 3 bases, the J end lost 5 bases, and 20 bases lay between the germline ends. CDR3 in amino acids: CSVEVSAGRFNNEQFF. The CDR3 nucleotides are TGCAGCGTTGAGGTTTCGGCGGGCCGCTTCAACAATGAGCAGTTCTTC.

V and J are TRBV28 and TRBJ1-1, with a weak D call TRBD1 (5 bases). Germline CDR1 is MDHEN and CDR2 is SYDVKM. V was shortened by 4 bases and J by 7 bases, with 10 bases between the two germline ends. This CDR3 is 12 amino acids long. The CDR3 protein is CASSSDKIEAFF. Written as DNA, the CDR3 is TGTGCCAGCAGTTCGGACAAGATTGAAGCTTTCTTT.

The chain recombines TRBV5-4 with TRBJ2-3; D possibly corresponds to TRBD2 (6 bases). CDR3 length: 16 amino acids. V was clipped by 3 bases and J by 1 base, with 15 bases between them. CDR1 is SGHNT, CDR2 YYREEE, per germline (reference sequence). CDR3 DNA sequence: TGTGCCAGCAGCTGGGGACTGACCTCTGGCACAGATACGCAGTATTTT. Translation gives CASSWGLTSGTDTQYF. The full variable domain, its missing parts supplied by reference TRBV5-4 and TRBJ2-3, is ETGVTQSPTHLIKTRGQQVTLRCSSQSGHNTVSWYQQALGQGPQFIFQYYREEENGRGNFPPRFSGLQFPNYSSELNVNALELDDSALYLCASSWGLTSGTDTQYFGPGTRLTVL.

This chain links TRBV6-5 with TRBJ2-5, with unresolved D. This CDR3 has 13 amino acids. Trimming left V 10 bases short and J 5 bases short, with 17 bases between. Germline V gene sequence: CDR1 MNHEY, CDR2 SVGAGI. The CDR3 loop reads CAIRLERRETQYF. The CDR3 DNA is TGTGCCATCCGGCTGGAGAGAAGGGAGACCCAGTACTTC.

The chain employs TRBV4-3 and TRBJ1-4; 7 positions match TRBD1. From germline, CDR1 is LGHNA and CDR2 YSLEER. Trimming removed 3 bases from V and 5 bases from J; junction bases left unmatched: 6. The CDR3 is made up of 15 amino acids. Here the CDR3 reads CASSQRDRQNEKLFF. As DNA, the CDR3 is TGCGCCAGCAGCCAGAGGGACAGACAAAATGAAAAACTGTTTTTT.

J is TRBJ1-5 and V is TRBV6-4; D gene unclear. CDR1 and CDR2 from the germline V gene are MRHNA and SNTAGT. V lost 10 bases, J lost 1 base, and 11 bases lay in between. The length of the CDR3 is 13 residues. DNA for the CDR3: TGTGCCACCGGCCGAGGCAGCAATCAGCCCCAGCATTTT. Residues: CATGRGSNQPQHF.

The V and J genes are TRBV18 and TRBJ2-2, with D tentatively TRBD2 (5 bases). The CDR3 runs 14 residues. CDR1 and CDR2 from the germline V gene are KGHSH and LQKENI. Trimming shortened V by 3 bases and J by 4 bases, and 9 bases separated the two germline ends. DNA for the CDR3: TGTGCCAGCTCACCTTTGGGAGCCACCGGGGAGCTGTTTTTT. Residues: CASSPLGATGELFF.

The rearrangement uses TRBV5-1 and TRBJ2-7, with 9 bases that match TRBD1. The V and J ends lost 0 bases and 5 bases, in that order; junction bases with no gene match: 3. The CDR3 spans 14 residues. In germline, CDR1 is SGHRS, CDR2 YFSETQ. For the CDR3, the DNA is TGCGCCAGCAGCTTGGAGCGGACAGGGGACGAGCAGTACTTC. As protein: CASSLERTGDEQYF.

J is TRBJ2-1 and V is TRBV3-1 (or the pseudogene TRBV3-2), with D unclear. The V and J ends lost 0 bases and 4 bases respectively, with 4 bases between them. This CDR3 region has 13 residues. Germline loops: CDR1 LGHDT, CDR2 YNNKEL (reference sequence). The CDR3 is CASSQDLYNEQFF. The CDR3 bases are TGTGCCAGCAGCCAAGACTTATACAATGAGCAGTTCTTC.

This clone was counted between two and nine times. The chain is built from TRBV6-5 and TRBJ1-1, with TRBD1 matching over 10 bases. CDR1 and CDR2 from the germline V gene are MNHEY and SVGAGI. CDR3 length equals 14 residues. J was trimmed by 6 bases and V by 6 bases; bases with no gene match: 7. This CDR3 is CASSSRDRGSEAFF. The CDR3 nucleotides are TGTGCCAGCAGCTCTCGGGACAGGGGATCTGAAGCTTTCTTT.

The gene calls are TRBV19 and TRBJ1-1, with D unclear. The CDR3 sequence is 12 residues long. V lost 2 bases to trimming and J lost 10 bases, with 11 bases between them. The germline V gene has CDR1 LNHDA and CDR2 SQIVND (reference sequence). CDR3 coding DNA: TGTGCCAGTAGTATACGGGAGTTCGGAGCTTTCTTT. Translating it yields CASSIREFGAFF.

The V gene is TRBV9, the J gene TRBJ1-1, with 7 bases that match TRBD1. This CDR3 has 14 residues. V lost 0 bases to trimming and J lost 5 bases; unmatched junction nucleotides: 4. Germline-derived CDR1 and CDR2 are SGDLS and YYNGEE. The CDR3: CASSVAQGGTEAFF. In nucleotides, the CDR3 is TGTGCCAGCAGCGTAGCCCAGGGGGGAACTGAAGCTTTCTTT.

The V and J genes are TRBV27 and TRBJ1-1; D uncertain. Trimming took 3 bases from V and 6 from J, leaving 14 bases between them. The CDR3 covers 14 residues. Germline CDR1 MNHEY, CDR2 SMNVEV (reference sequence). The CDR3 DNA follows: TGTGCCAGCAGTTTGAGGACTCCCCCGGCTGAAGCTTTCTTT. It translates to CASSLRTPPAEAFF.

The CDR3 region is CASSSVLGLAGSTGELFF. The CDR3 DNA is TGTGCCAGCAGTTCAGTACTAGGACTAGCGGGATCCACCGGGGAGCTGTTTTTT. The rearrangement joins TRBV27 to TRBJ2-2; 12 bases align to TRBD2. Germline assignment: CDR1 MNHEY and CDR2 SMNVEV (reference sequence). Losses at the gene ends were 4 bases for V and 4 bases for J; bases not matched to a gene: 10. CDR3 length: 18 amino acids.

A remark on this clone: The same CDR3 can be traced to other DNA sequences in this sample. The CDR3 DNA sequence: TGTGCCAGCAGCTTAACTCCAGGGGGGAACACCGGGGAGCTGTTTTTT. This codes for CASSLTPGGNTGELFF. V gene TRBV7-3 combines with J gene TRBJ2-2, with TRBD1 identical over 7 bases. Trimming cost V 0 bases and J 1 base; bases outside gene matches: 2. This CDR3 has 16 residues. CDR1 SGHTA and CDR2 FQGTGA come from the germline V gene.

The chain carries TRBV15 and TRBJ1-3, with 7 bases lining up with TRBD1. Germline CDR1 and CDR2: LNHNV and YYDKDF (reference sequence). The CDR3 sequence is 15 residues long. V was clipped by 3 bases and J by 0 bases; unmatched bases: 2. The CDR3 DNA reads TGTGCCACCAGCAGTTCAGGGGGCTCTGGAAACACCATATATTTT. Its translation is CATSSSGGSGNTIYF.

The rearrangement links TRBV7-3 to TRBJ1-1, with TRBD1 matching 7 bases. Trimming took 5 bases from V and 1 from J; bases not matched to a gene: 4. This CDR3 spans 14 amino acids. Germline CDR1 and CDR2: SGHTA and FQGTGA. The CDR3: CASSKQGTNTEAFF. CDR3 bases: TGTGCCAGCAGCAAACAGGGGACGAACACTGAAGCTTTCTTT.